A single sample gave rise to the 4 T cell receptor beta chains below, sequenced in a study of blood T cell repertoires in COVID-19. TCRdb's copy holds only in-frame clones and misses some; the assay was immunoSEQ multiplex PCR. The sample includes 85,000 to 90,000 clones, 75% to 90% of them seen just once. The specimen was peripheral blood. These receptors were taken from a man aged 80 or over with active or convalescent COVID-19.

The chain is built from TRBV7-8 and TRBJ2-1, with 8 positions matching TRBD2. Germline CDR1 reads SGHVS; CDR2 reads FQNEAQ. J gave up 4 bases and V 4 bases, and 3 bases lay outside the gene matches. The CDR3 length is 14 residues. The CDR3 coding sequence is TGTGCCAGCAGCTCGGGACTAGAGTACAATGAGCAGTTCTTC. Translating it yields CASSSGLEYNEQFF.

The V and J genes are TRBV24-1 and TRBJ2-1; 9 bases agree with TRBD1. This CDR3 is 18 amino acids long. V trimming: 0 bases; J trimming: 1 base; junction bases outside the gene matches: 6. The germline V gene encodes CDR1 KGHDR and CDR2 SFDVKD. The CDR3 protein is CATSDLPSGTGSYNEQFF. In nucleotides, the CDR3 is TGTGCCACCAGTGATTTGCCTTCCGGGACAGGGTCCTACAATGAGCAGTTCTTC.

The chain combines TRBV25-1 with TRBJ1-2, with D possibly TRBD1 on 6 matching bases. V gave up 4 bases and J gave up 6 bases, with 12 bases separating them. Germline assignment: CDR1 MGHDK and CDR2 SYGVNS. The CDR3 spans 13 residues. CDR3 sequence (DNA): TGTGCCAGCAGTGCCCAAGGGGGTGATGGCTACACCTTC. Its translation: CASSAQGGDGYTF.

The V gene is TRBV6-2 or TRBV6-3, the J gene TRBJ2-1; 10 bases line up with TRBD2. V trimming: 0 bases; J trimming: 8 bases; junction bases outside the gene matches: 7. The CDR3 runs 16 residues. Looked up from germline, CDR1 is MNHEY and CDR2 is SVGEGT. Written as DNA, the CDR3 is TGTGCCAGCAGTTACTCGGGCCTAGCGGGAGTGGATGAGCAGTTCTTC. It yields the protein CASSYSGLAGVDEQFF.